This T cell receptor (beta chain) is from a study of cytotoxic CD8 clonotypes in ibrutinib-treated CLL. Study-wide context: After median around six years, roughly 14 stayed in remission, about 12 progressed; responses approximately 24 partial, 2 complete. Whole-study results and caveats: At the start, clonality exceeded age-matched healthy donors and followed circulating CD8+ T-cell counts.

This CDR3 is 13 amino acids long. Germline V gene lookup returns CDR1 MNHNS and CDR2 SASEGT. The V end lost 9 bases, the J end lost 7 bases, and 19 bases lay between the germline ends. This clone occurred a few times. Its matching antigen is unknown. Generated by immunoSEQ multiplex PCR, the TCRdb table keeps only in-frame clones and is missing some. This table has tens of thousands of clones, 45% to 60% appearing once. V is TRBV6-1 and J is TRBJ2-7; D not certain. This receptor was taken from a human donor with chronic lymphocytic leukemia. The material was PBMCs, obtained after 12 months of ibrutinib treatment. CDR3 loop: CASHFTGVWEQYF. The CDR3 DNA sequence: TGTGCCAGTCATTTCACTGGGGTGTGGGAGCAGTACTTC.